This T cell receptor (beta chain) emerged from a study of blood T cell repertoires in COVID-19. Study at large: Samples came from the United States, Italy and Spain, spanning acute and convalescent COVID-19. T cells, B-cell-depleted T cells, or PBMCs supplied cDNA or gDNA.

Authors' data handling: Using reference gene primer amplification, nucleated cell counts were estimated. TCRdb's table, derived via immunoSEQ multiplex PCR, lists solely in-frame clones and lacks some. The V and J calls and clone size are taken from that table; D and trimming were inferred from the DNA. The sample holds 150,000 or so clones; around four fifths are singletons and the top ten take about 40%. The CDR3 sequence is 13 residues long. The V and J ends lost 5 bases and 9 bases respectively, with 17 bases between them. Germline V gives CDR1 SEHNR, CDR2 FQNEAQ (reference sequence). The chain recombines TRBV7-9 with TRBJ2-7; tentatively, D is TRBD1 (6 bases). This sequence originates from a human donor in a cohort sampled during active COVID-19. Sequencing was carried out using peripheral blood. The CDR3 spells CASSLDSIRGQYF. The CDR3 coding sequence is TGTGCCAGCAGCCTGGACAGCATCCGCGGGCAGTACTTC.